These 28 T cell receptor beta chains came from one sample sequenced in a study of T cell clusters in autoimmune cytopenias. Multiplex touch-down PCR amplified TRB using TRB-A and TRB-B pools in one tube. TCRdb re-called the multiplex PCR reads and gives one entry per CDR3 protein, without DNA. The table gives fewer than 6,500 distinct CDR3 sequences; the top ten clones make up roughly 8.2% of it. TRB was amplified from 250 ng of peripheral blood genomic DNA per sample. This same sample was also taken into another study, of T cell repertoires in aging, cancer and after chemotherapy.

The sequencing input was peripheral blood. The receptors shown here come from a human donor in good health.

Considering frequency, this clonotype is medium-sized (0.01 to 0.1%). The chain carries TRBV29-1 and TRBJ1-5; there is no DNA to check the TCRdb D call of TRBD1. The germline V gene encodes CDR1 SQVTM and CDR2 ANQGSEA. This CDR3 is built from 13 residues. CDR3 residues: CSAVEGSNQPQHF.

Measured by frequency, this clonotype is medium-sized. The chain joins TRBV6-2 or TRBV6-3 to TRBJ2-7; with no DNA, the TCRdb D assignment of TRBD1 cannot be verified. This CDR3 contains 16 residues. CDR1 and CDR2 from the germline V gene are MNHEY and SVGEGT. The CDR3 here is CASSYPSRDKWDEQYF.

This clonotype is classed as medium-sized (0.01 to 0.1%) by frequency. The genes are TRBV29-1 and TRBJ1-1; TCRdb outputs TRBD1, but without DNA this stays unchecked. CDR3 length: 12 amino acids. Germline V gene data show CDR1 as SQVTM and CDR2 as ANQGSEA. CDR3 in amino acids: CSVVGENTEAFF.

The chain employs TRBV27 and TRBJ2-3. The CDR3 is 13 amino acids. Looked up from germline, CDR1 is MNHEY and CDR2 is SMNVEV (reference sequence). The CDR3 is CASSFTRGQAQYF.

This sequence joins TRBV5-5 and TRBJ1-4; the TRBD1 assignment by TCRdb is unverifiable without DNA. The CDR3 sequence is 15 residues long. Germline V gives CDR1 SGHKS, CDR2 YYEKEE (reference sequence). This CDR3 is CASSLGGQGNEKLFF.

The chain's CDR3 is CASSNYGGGYEQYF. V gene TRBV19 combines with J gene TRBJ2-7; TCRdb picks TRBD1, but there is no DNA to check that call. Germline V gene data show CDR1 as LNHDA and CDR2 as SQIVND (reference sequence). This CDR3 is built from 14 residues.

This chain links TRBV10-3 with TRBJ2-3; the D gene TCRdb calls, TRBD1, cannot be checked with no DNA. Germline lookup yields CDR1 ENHRY and CDR2 SYGVKD. This CDR3 spans 16 amino acids. CDR3 region: CAISEAGGHRTDTQYF.

The rearrangement joins TRBV6-2 or TRBV6-3 to TRBJ2-7; TCRdb returns TRBD2, unconfirmable since there is no DNA. The CDR3 is 12 residues long. The germline gives CDR1 MNHEY, CDR2 SVGEGT. CDR3 protein: CASSPQLSEQYF.

J is TRBJ1-4 and V is TRBV6-5; there is no DNA to check the TCRdb D call of TRBD1. The CDR3 length is 15 residues. CDR1 is MNHEY and CDR2 is SVGAGI in the germline V gene. The CDR3 reads CASSPRISTNEKLFF.

The rearrangement links TRBV19 to TRBJ1-6; there is no DNA to check the TCRdb D call of TRBD1. The CDR3 runs 14 residues. Germline CDR1 is LNHDA and CDR2 is SQIVND (reference sequence). CDR3: CASSSGDLDSPLHF.

The rearrangement uses TRBV27 and TRBJ2-1. Germline V CDR1 and CDR2: MNHEY, SMNVEV (reference sequence). This CDR3 has 14 amino acids. Here the CDR3 reads CASSFRARYDEQFF.

V is TRBV7-6 and J is TRBJ2-5; TCRdb indicates TRBD1, and absent DNA this call remains unverified. The CDR3 runs 16 residues. The germline gives CDR1 SGHVS, CDR2 FNYEAQ. CDR3 amino acids: CASRQDGDRGRETQYF.

V and J are TRBV6-1 and TRBJ1-5. Germline V gives CDR1 MNHNS, CDR2 SASEGT. The CDR3 totals 16 residues. The chain's CDR3 is CASSDFGRNSNQPQHF.

CDR3 loop: CASSFWQGGNEKLFF. The chain recombines TRBV12-3 or TRBV12-4 with TRBJ1-4; the D call of TRBD1 rests on TCRdb alone, since no DNA is present to check it. The length of the CDR3 is 15 residues.

Frequency places this clonotype as medium-sized. The gene calls are TRBV29-1 and TRBJ2-5; the TCRdb call, TRBD2, lacks DNA for checking. This CDR3 comprises 15 residues. Germline V CDR1 and CDR2: SQVTM, ANQGSEA. This CDR3 is CSVEGGQGPQETQYF.

By frequency, this clonotype is medium-sized. This CDR3 is CASSALWADTQYF. V usage is TRBV6-6 and J usage is TRBJ2-3; the TCRdb call, TRBD2, lacks DNA for checking. The CDR3 extends over 13 amino acids. In germline, CDR1 is MNHNY, CDR2 SVGAGI (reference sequence).

The V gene is TRBV13, the J gene TRBJ1-4; TCRdb names TRBD1, which stays unverified in the absence of DNA. From germline, CDR1 is PRHDT and CDR2 FYEKMQ (reference sequence). The CDR3 spans 14 residues. The CDR3 loop reads CASSLQGKTEKLFF.

V is TRBV13 and J is TRBJ2-1; TCRdb proposes TRBD1, but this gene call is untestable without DNA. From germline, CDR1 is PRHDT and CDR2 FYEKMQ (reference sequence). The CDR3 totals 14 residues. The CDR3 loop is CASSPGQRTNEQFF.

This clonotype is medium-sized by frequency. The J gene is TRBJ2-3, the V gene TRBV15; TCRdb lists TRBD1, though no DNA is available to test this call. The CDR3 spans 16 residues. CDR1 LNHNV and CDR2 YYDKDF come from the germline V gene (reference sequence). The CDR3 reads CATSRDRAGRTDTQYF.

This clonotype ranks as medium-sized in terms of frequency. CDR3 sequence reads: CASGGGSYNEQFF. The chain carries TRBV11-3 and TRBJ2-1; absent DNA, TCRdb's TRBD1 call cannot be checked. Germline V lookup: CDR1 SGHNT, CDR2 YENEEA. The CDR3 consists of 13 residues.

The chain has TRBV6-5 and TRBJ2-7; TCRdb returns TRBD1, unconfirmable since there is no DNA. Germline loops: CDR1 MNHEY, CDR2 SVGAGI. The CDR3 totals 15 residues. The CDR3 reads CASSYSGTVRDEQYF.

This clonotype is classed as medium-sized by frequency. This chain connects TRBV5-6 to TRBJ2-5; TCRdb gives TRBD1 as the D gene, but with no DNA this cannot be confirmed. CDR3 length equals 14 residues. Germline CDR1 reads SGHDT; CDR2 reads YYEEEE. The CDR3: CASSFVTGEETQYF.

This clonotype is deemed medium-sized by its frequency. The J gene is TRBJ2-1, the V gene TRBV6-5; TCRdb's D call of TRBD1 is untestable without DNA. Germline CDR1 MNHEY, CDR2 SVGAGI. The CDR3 length is 16 residues. The CDR3 reads CASSYWPQGSVDEQFF.

CDR3 in amino acids: CSVEAAMNTEAFF. The rearrangement links TRBV29-1 to TRBJ1-1. This CDR3 has 13 amino acids. Germline CDR1 SQVTM, CDR2 ANQGSEA.

This clonotype is classed as medium-sized (0.01 to 0.1%) by frequency. The V call is TRBV11-3, the J call TRBJ2-7. Germline loops: CDR1 SGHNT, CDR2 YENEEA. The CDR3 is 13 residues long. CDR3 in amino acids: CASSLEISYEQYF.

Frequency places this clonotype as medium-sized. The chain carries TRBV13 and TRBJ2-7; TCRdb designates TRBD2, a call that cannot be tested without DNA. Germline assignment: CDR1 PRHDT and CDR2 FYEKMQ (reference sequence). The CDR3 consists of 13 residues. This chain's CDR3 is CASSKGLPGEQYF.

V usage is TRBV5-3 and J usage is TRBJ1-4. TRBV5-3 is noted as an ORF with a role that remains uncertain. The CDR3 runs to 14 residues. This CDR3 reads CARSLVVRNEKLFF.

V and J are TRBV11-3 and TRBJ1-2. Germline V gives CDR1 SGHNT, CDR2 YENEEA. The CDR3 totals 13 residues. The CDR3 spells CASSLSAGRGYTF.